Following are 20 T cell receptor beta chains from one sample sequenced in a study of blood T cells in healthy people across ages. Primed by a sample-barcoded 5' primer and a J-beta primer mix, a second PCR proceeded for 7 to 11 cycles. TCRdb recomputed calls from the 5' RACE reads with MiXCR, one row per CDR3 protein. The sample includes 800,000 or so distinct CDR3 sequences, around 62% of them seen just once. Material: blood. These receptors originate from a man aged 25-40 years in good health.

This chain links TRBV3-1 with TRBJ2-1; unclear D gene. This CDR3 comprises 12 residues. V lost 1 base and J lost 13, with 11 bases in between. From germline, CDR1 is LGHDT and CDR2 YNNKEL (reference sequence). The DNA of the CDR3 is TGTGCCAGCAGCCAAGGTGAAAAAAATCAGTTCTTC. It specifies CASSQGEKNQFF.

This chain uses TRBV29-1 with TRBJ2-2, with TRBD2 matching over 10 bases. The ends lost 3 bases at V and 8 bases at J; junction bases unmatched: 9. This CDR3 is 15 amino acids long. Germline V gene lookup returns CDR1 SQVTM and CDR2 ANQGSEA. CDR3 protein: CSVEGLAGAGGELFF. The CDR3 nucleotides read TGCAGCGTTGAGGGTCTAGCGGGGGCCGGGGGGGAGCTGTTTTTT.

The V and J genes are TRBV6-1 and TRBJ1-4; D perhaps matches TRBD1 (6 bases). V lost 2 bases, J lost 7 bases, and 14 bases lay in between. The V gene's germline CDR1 is MNHNS and CDR2 SASEGT. This CDR3 comprises 15 residues. This CDR3 reads CASSERWGRGEKLFF. CDR3 DNA: TGTGCCAGCAGTGAACGGTGGGGGCGTGGTGAAAAACTGTTTTTT.

The chain is built from TRBV11-2 and TRBJ2-1; D tentatively reads TRBD1 or TRBD2 (5 bases each). Germline CDR1 is SGHAT and CDR2 is FQNNGV. This CDR3 comprises 14 residues. With 1 base removed from V and 6 bases from J, the gap between germline ends came to 10 bases. CDR3 protein: CASSLARAGNEQFF. The CDR3 coding sequence is TGTGCCAGCAGCTTAGCCAGGGCGGGCAATGAGCAGTTCTTC.

The chain links TRBV28 to TRBJ2-5, with a tentative D call TRBD2 (6 bases). The closer fit of TRBJ2-7 to the DNA end suggests the J call may be wrong. CDR1 and CDR2 from the germline V gene are MDHEN and SYDVKM. The CDR3 sequence is 12 residues long. The CDR3 DNA sequence: TGTGCCAGCTTATCGGGGGCCTACGAGCAGTACTTC. It encodes CASLSGAYEQYF.

V is TRBV9 and J is TRBJ2-2; D gene unclear. From germline, CDR1 is SGDLS and CDR2 YYNGEE. There are 14 residues in the CDR3. Trimming cost V 4 bases and J 0 bases, with 7 bases left between them. The CDR3 DNA reads as TGTGCCAGCAGCTGGGCCGCGAACACCGGGGAGCTGTTTTTT. Translated: CASSWAANTGELFF.

This rearrangement joins TRBV4-3 to TRBJ2-1; D not certain. The CDR3 length is 19 residues. V gave up 4 bases and J gave up 0 bases, with 22 bases separating them. Germline V lookup: CDR1 LGHNA, CDR2 YSLEER. CDR3 residues: CASSPLLLLEENSYNEQFF. DNA for the CDR3: TGCGCCAGCAGCCCGCTTCTCCTTCTGGAAGAAAACTCCTACAATGAGCAGTTCTTC.

The chain is built from TRBV27 and TRBJ1-4; D is unresolved. The CDR3 loop spans 14 amino acids. V lost 6 bases and J 4 bases, leaving 12 bases between the germline ends. Germline V gene lookup returns CDR1 MNHEY and CDR2 SMNVEV (reference sequence). CDR3 sequence: CASRRGRNNEKLFF. The CDR3 DNA reads as TGTGCCAGCAGACGCGGGAGAAATAATGAAAAACTGTTTTTT.

V gene TRBV5-1 combines with J gene TRBJ2-2; D is uncertain. Trimming shortened V by 1 base and J by 2 bases, and 3 bases separated the two germline ends. Germline assignment: CDR1 SGHRS and CDR2 YFSETQ. This CDR3 has 13 amino acids. CDR3 DNA sequence: TGCGCCAGCAGCTTGTGTAACACCGGGGAGCTGTTTTTT. Protein sequence: CASSLCNTGELFF.

The chain couples TRBV7-9 to TRBJ2-7; the D gene is possibly TRBD1 (6 bases). The CDR3 spans 12 residues. Germline loops: CDR1 SEHNR, CDR2 FQNEAQ (reference sequence). The V gene lost 5 bases and the J gene lost 6 bases, with 11 bases spanning the gap. The CDR3 region has the DNA TGTGCCAGCAGCGCCTCCAGGGGCGAGCAGTACTTC. This translates into CASSASRGEQYF. Full variable domain (rest looked up from reference TRBV7-9 and TRBJ2-7): DTGVSQNPRHKITKRGQNVTFRCDPISEHNRLYWYRQTLGQGPEFLTYFQNEAQLEKSRLLSDRFSAERPKGSFSTLEIQRTEQGDSAMYLCASSASRGEQYFGPGTRLTVT.

This clonotype was seen a few times. The chain carries TRBV9 and TRBJ2-1; 9 positions agree with TRBD1. Per germline, CDR1 SGDLS and CDR2 YYNGEE. The CDR3 is made up of 15 amino acids. V lost 4 bases, J lost 4 bases, and 6 bases stayed unmatched. CDR3 DNA sequence: TGTGCCAGCAGCATTACCGGGACAGGGTACAATGAGCAGTTCTTC. Translating gives CASSITGTGYNEQFF.

The chain links TRBV7-2 to TRBJ2-1; unclear D gene. Germline assignment: CDR1 SGHTA and CDR2 FQGNSA. Trimming left V 5 bases short and J 10 bases short, with 21 bases between. This CDR3 has 15 amino acids. CDR3 in DNA: TGTGCCAGCAGCCTTACGGGTGGCGCCTACTACGAGCAGTTCTTC. This encodes CASSLTGGAYYEQFF.

A single count supports this clonotype. This rearrangement joins TRBV6-6 to TRBJ2-5; 9 nucleotides agree with TRBD1. Losses at the gene ends were 11 bases for V and 5 bases for J; bases not matched to a gene: 9. CDR3 size: 13 residues. Germline values: CDR1 MNHNY, CDR2 SVGAGI (reference sequence). The DNA for the CDR3 is TGTGCCGGGGCACAGGGGGCAACGGAGACCCAGTACTTC. Encoded protein: CAGAQGATETQYF.

This clonotype was found once. This chain links TRBV9 with TRBJ2-5, with D perhaps TRBD1 (5 bases). The CDR3 has 17 amino acids. Germline V gives CDR1 SGDLS, CDR2 YYNGEE. V lost 4 bases, J lost 2 bases, and 21 bases lay in between. The CDR3 DNA reads TGTGCCAGCAGCCCTTGGAATGGGGCAGCTACGCAAGAGACCCAGTACTTC. This encodes CASSPWNGAATQETQYF.

The rearrangement links TRBV20-1 to TRBJ2-7; D might be TRBD1 (5 bases). Germline V lookup: CDR1 DFQATT, CDR2 SNEGSKA (reference sequence). Deletions cut 3 bases from V and 3 bases from J, with 15 bases between. This CDR3 region has 14 residues. The CDR3 DNA sequence: TGCAGTGCTAGCGACAGCAGAGCCTACTACGAGCAGTACTTC. Protein product: CSASDSRAYYEQYF.

The CDR3 nucleotides are TGTGCCAGCAGTTACTCCGGGGGGTTTGGGGGCGAAGAGACCCAGTTCTTC. Protein sequence: CASSYSGGFGGEETQFF. The rearrangement links TRBV6-6 to TRBJ2-5; D might be TRBD2 (7 bases). With the DNA end fitting TRBJ2-1 better, the J assignment may be wrong. Germline CDR1 reads MNHNY; CDR2 reads SVGAGI (reference sequence). The CDR3 consists of 17 residues.

The gene calls are TRBV9 and TRBJ2-1; 9 nucleotides agree with TRBD1. With V trimmed by 2 bases and J by 7 bases, 1 base remained unmatched. Germline V gives CDR1 SGDLS, CDR2 YYNGEE. The CDR3 sequence is 13 residues long. The DNA for the CDR3 is TGTGCCAGCAGCGTCGGGACAGGGAATGAGCAGTTCTTC. Translating it yields CASSVGTGNEQFF. Full variable domain (remainder filled in from reference TRBV9 and TRBJ2-1): DSGVTQTPKHLITATGQRVTLRCSPRSGDLSVYWYQQSLDQGLQFLIQYYNGEERAKGNILERFSAQQFPDLHSELNLSSLELGDSALYFCASSVGTGNEQFFGPGTRLTVL.

As regards this clonotype: A read error may account for a junction end that differs from germline. The chain couples TRBV9 to TRBJ2-7; 7 bases are a match to TRBD1. The CDR3 covers 15 residues. CDR1 is SGDLS, CDR2 YYNGEE, per germline. The DNA of the CDR3 is TGCGCCAGCAGCGTAAAGGGGGCCCCCTCCTACGAGCAGTACTTC. Translating it yields CASSVKGAPSYEQYF.

The chain links TRBV29-1 to TRBJ2-7, with 12 positions matching TRBD1. V gave up 3 bases and J gave up 4 bases; unmatched junction bases: 4. From germline, CDR1 is SQVTM and CDR2 ANQGSEA. The CDR3 has 14 amino acids. The CDR3 loop reads CSVDAGQGAYEQYF. In DNA, the CDR3 is TGCAGCGTTGATGCGGGACAGGGGGCTTACGAGCAGTACTTC.

The chain recombines TRBV5-1 with TRBJ2-3; TRBD2 matches at 15 bases. The CDR3 consists of 21 residues. CDR1 and CDR2 (germline): SGHRS, YFSETQ. Trimming cost V 1 base and J 2 bases; bases outside gene matches: 14. In nucleotides, the CDR3 is TGCGCCAGCAGCTTGCATCCTTTCTGGACTAGCGGGGGGGACCCCACAGATACGCAGTATTTT. As protein: CASSLHPFWTSGGDPTDTQYF.